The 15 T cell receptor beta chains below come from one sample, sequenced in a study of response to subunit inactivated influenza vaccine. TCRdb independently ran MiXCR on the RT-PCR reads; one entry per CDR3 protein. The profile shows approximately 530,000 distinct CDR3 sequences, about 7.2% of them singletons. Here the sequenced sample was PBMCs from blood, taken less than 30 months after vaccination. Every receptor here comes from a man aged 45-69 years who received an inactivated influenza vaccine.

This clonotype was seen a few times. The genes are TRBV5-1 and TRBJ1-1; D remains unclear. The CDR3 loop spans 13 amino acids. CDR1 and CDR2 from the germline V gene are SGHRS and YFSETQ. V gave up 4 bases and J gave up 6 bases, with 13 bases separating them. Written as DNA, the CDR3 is TGCGCCAGCAGCCCGGAGGTCCCTGCTGAAGCTTTCTTT. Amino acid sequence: CASSPEVPAEAFF.

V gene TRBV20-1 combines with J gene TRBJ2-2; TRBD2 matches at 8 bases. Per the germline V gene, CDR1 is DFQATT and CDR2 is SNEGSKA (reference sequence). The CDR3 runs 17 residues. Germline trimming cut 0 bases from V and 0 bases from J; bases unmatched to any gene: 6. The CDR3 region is CSARDLSSGPNTGELFF. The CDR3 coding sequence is TGCAGTGCTAGAGACCTATCTAGCGGGCCGAACACCGGGGAGCTGTTTTTT.

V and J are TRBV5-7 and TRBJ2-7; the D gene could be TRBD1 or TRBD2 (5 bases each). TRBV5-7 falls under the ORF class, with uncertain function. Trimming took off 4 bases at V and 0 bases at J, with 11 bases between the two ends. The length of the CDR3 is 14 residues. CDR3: CASSHGTHSYEQYF. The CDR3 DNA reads TGTGCCAGCAGCCACGGGACCCACTCCTACGAGCAGTACTTC.

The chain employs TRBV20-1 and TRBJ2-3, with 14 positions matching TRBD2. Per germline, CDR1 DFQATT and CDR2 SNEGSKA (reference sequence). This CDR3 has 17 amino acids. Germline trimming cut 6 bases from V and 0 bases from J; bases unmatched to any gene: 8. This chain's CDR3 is CSAGGLAGGGSTDTQYF. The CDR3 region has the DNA TGCAGTGCGGGTGGACTAGCGGGGGGCGGGAGCACAGATACGCAGTATTTT.

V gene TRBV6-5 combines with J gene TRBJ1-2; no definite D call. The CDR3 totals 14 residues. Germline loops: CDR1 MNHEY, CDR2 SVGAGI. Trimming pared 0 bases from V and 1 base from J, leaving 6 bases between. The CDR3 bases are TGTGCCAGCAGTTACTCAGAGGGTAACTATGGCTACACCTTC. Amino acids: CASSYSEGNYGYTF.

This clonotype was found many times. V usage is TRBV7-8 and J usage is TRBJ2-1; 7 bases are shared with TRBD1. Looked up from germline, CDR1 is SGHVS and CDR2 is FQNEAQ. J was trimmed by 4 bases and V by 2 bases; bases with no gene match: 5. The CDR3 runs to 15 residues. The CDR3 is CASSLRGQPYNEQFF. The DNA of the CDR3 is TGTGCCAGCAGCTTAAGGGGACAGCCTTACAATGAGCAGTTCTTC. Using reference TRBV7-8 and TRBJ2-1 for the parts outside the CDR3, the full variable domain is GAGVSQSPRYKVAKRGQDVALRCDPISGHVSLFWYQQALGQGPEFLTYFQNEAQLDKSGLPSDRFFAERPEGSVSTLKIQRTQQEDSAVYLCASSLRGQPYNEQFFGPGTRLTVL.

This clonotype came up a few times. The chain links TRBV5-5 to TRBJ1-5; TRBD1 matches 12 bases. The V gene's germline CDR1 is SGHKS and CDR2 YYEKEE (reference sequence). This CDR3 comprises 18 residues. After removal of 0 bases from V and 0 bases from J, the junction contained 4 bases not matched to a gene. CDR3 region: CASSLAGTGGGSNQPQHF. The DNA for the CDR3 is TGTGCCAGCAGCTTGGCCGGGACAGGGGGCGGTAGCAATCAGCCCCAGCATTTT. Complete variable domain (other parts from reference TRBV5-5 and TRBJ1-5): DAGVTQSPTHLIKTRGQQVTLRCSPISGHKSVSWYQQVLGQGPQFIFQYYEKEERGRGNFPDRFSARQFPNYSSELNVNALLLGDSALYLCASSLAGTGGGSNQPQHFGDGTRLSIL.

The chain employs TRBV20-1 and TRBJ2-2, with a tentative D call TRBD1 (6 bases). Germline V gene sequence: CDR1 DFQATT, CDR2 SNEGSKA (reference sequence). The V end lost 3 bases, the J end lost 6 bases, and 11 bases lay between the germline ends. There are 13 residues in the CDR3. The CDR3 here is CSARVGASGELFF. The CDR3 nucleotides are TGCAGTGCTAGGGTGGGGGCGTCCGGGGAGCTGTTTTTT.

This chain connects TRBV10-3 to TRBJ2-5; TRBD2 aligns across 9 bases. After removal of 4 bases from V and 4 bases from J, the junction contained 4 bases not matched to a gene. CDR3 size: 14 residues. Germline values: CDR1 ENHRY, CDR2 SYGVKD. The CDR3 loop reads CAISAGSGRETQYF. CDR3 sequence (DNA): TGTGCCATCAGTGCTGGTAGCGGGAGAGAGACCCAGTACTTC.

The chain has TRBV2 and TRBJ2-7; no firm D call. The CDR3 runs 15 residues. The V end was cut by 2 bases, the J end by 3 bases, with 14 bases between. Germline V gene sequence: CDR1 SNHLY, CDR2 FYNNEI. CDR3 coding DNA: TGTGCCAGCAGTGAACTAACATTGACAAACTACGAGCAGTACTTC. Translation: CASSELTLTNYEQYF.

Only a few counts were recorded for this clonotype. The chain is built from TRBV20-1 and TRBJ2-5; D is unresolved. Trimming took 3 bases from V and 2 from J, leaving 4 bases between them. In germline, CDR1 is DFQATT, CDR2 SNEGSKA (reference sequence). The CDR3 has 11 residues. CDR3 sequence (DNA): TGCAGTGCTAGGGTTCAAGAGACCCAGTACTTC. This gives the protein CSARVQETQYF.

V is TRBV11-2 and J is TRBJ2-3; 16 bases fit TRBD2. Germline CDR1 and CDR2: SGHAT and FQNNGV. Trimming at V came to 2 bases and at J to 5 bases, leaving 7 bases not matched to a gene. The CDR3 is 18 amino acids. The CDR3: CASSLSPGLAGGLDTQYF. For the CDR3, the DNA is TGTGCCAGCAGCTTATCCCCGGGACTAGCGGGAGGGCTAGATACGCAGTATTTT.

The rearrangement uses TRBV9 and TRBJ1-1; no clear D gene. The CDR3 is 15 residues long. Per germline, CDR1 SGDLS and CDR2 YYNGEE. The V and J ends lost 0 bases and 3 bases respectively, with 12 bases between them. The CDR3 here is CASSVGTAFDTEAFF. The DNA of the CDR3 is TGTGCCAGCAGCGTAGGAACGGCTTTTGACACTGAAGCTTTCTTT.

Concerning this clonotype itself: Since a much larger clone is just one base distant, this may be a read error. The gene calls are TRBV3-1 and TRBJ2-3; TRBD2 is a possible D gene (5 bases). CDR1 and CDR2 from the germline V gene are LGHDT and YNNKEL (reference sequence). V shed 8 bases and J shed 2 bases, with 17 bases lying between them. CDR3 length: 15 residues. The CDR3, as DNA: TGTGCCAGCCATGTGGGAGCGTACCCCACAGATACGCAGTATTTT. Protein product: CASHVGAYPTDTQYF.

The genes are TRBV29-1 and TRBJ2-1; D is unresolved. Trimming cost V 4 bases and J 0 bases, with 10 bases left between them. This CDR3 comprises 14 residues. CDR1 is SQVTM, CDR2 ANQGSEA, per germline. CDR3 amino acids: CSVVAPSSYNEQFF. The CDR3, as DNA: TGCAGCGTTGTAGCACCCAGCTCCTACAATGAGCAGTTCTTC.